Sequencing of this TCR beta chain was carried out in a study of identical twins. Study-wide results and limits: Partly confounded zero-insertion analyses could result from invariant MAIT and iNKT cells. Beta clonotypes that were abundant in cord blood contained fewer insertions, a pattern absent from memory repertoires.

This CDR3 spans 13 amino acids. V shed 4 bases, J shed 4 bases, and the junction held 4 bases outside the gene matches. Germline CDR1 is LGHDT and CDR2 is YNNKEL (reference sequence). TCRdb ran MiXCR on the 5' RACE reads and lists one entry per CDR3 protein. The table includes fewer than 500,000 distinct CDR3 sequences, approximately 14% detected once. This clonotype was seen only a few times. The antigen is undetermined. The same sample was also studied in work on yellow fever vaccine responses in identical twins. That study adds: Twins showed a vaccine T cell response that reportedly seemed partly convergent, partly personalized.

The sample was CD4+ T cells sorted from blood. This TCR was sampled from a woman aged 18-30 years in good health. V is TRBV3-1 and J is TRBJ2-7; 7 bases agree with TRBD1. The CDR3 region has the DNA TGTGCCAGCAGCCTTAAGGACAGGTACGAGCAGTACTTC. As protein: CASSLKDRYEQYF.